This passage covers 32 T cell receptor beta chains from one sample sequenced in a study of blood T cell repertoires in COVID-19. Profiled with immunoSEQ multiplex PCR; TCRdb holds only in-frame clones, not every one. The sample lists around 120,000 clones, roughly 80% occurring once. The sequencing sample was made of peripheral blood. The source of these receptors is a man aged 45-60 years with acute or convalescent COVID-19.

The chain is built from TRBV7-9 and TRBJ2-3; 7 bases are shared with TRBD1. V was pared by 7 bases and J by 3 bases, with 10 bases of the junction left unmatched. The CDR3 covers 15 residues. The germline gives CDR1 SEHNR, CDR2 FQNEAQ (reference sequence). CDR3 DNA: TGTGCCAGCAACCCTCCGTCACAGGGGACAGATACGCAGTATTTT. This encodes CASNPPSQGTDTQYF. The full variable domain, rest sourced from reference TRBV7-9 and TRBJ2-3, is DTGVSQNPRHKITKRGQNVTFRCDPISEHNRLYWYRQTLGQGPEFLTYFQNEAQLEKSRLLSDRFSAERPKGSFSTLEIQRTEQGDSAMYLCASNPPSQGTDTQYFGPGTRLTVL.

The chain employs TRBV7-9 and TRBJ1-6; 8 bases fit TRBD1. Germline CDR1 SEHNR, CDR2 FQNEAQ (reference sequence). V shed 3 bases, J shed 6 bases, and the junction held 4 bases outside the gene matches. CDR3 size: 15 residues. The CDR3 nucleotides are TGTGCCAGCAGCTTGCGACAGGGGTCTAATTCACCCCTCCACTTT. Its protein product is CASSLRQGSNSPLHF.

This clone was observed a single time. The chain employs TRBV3-1 (or the pseudogene TRBV3-2) and TRBJ2-7, with 8 bases that match TRBD2. Germline loops: CDR1 LGHDT, CDR2 YNNKEL (reference sequence). There are 17 residues in the CDR3. The V segment lost 4 bases and the J segment 5 bases; nucleotides outside the gene matches: 16. Here the CDR3 reads CASSRGSSGGIVHEQYF. The CDR3 nucleotides are TGTGCCAGCAGCCGAGGGTCCAGCGGGGGAATAGTCCACGAGCAGTACTTC.

In this sample, this clone turned up many times. This chain joins TRBV7-8 and TRBJ1-2, with 8 bases matching TRBD1. Germline-derived CDR1 and CDR2 are SGHVS and FQNEAQ. This CDR3 region has 15 residues. J gave up 5 bases and V 5 bases, and 10 bases lay outside the gene matches. For the CDR3, the DNA is TGTGCCAGCAGCCCCACTGGACAGGGAGTATATGGCTACACCTTC. It is translated as CASSPTGQGVYGYTF.

This chain connects TRBV19 to TRBJ2-1; 9 nucleotides align to TRBD2. The CDR3 length is 15 residues. V trimming: 3 bases; J trimming: 4 bases; junction bases outside the gene matches: 4. CDR1 and CDR2 from the germline V gene are LNHDA and SQIVND (reference sequence). CDR3 protein: CASSIPGLAYNEQFF. In DNA, the CDR3 is TGTGCCAGTAGTATTCCGGGACTAGCATACAATGAGCAGTTCTTC.

This clone is categorized as medium-sized. The rearrangement uses TRBV6-1 and TRBJ2-7; 14 nucleotides agree with TRBD2. V was clipped by 0 bases and J by 0 bases; unmatched bases: 7. This CDR3 has 19 amino acids. From germline, CDR1 is MNHNS and CDR2 SASEGT. The CDR3 nucleotides are TGTGCCAGCAGTGAAGCGGGACTAGCGGGAGCCCCTAACTCCTACGAGCAGTACTTC. It translates to CASSEAGLAGAPNSYEQYF.

The chain carries TRBV11-1 and TRBJ2-1; the match to TRBD2 covers 11 bases. Germline CDR1 SGHAT, CDR2 FQDESV (reference sequence). Trimming took 1 base from V and 15 from J; bases not matched to a gene: 5. CDR3 size: 13 residues. The CDR3 DNA reads as TGTGCCAGCAGCTTAGAACTAGCGGGAGTTGCGTTCTTC. It is translated as CASSLELAGVAFF. Filled out from reference TRBV11-1 and TRBJ2-1, the complete variable domain reads EAEVAQSPRYKITEKSQAVAFWCDPISGHATLYWYRQILGQGPELLVQFQDESVVDDSQLPKDRFSAERLKGVDSTLKIQPAELGDSAMYLCASSLELAGVAFFGPGTRLTVL.

The V and J genes are TRBV5-5 and TRBJ2-7, with 11 positions matching TRBD2. V was pared by 9 bases and J by 2 bases, with 13 bases of the junction left unmatched. This CDR3 region has 16 residues. Germline V CDR1 and CDR2: SGHKS, YYEKEE (reference sequence). CDR3 protein: CAKNPRLAGPTYEQYF. The CDR3 DNA reads as TGTGCCAAGAACCCCAGACTAGCGGGGCCGACCTACGAGCAGTACTTC.

This clone has just a few counts. The chain joins TRBV28 to TRBJ2-4; maybe TRBD1 (6 bases). CDR3 length: 17 amino acids. V was shortened by 7 bases and J by 0 bases, with 19 bases between the two germline ends. Per germline, CDR1 MDHEN and CDR2 SYDVKM. DNA of the CDR3: TGTGCCAGCATGTCGCCCCGGACAGACTTAGCCAAAAACATTCAGTACTTC. Translating it yields CASMSPRTDLAKNIQYF. Together with reference TRBV28 and TRBJ2-4, the CDR3 gives the full variable domain: DVKVTQSSRYLVKRTGEKVFLECVQDMDHENMFWYRQDPGLGLRLIYFSYDVKMKEKGDIPEGYSVSREKKERFSLILESASTNQTSMYLCASMSPRTDLAKNIQYFGAGTRLSVL.

In this sample, this clone turned up a few times. This chain uses TRBV27 with TRBJ1-6, with D possibly TRBD1 on 6 matching bases. Trimming took 2 bases from V and 10 from J, leaving 12 bases between them. Germline V gene sequence: CDR1 MNHEY, CDR2 SMNVEV (reference sequence). The CDR3 is made up of 14 amino acids. The CDR3: CASSLEAGVSPLHF. The DNA of the CDR3 is TGTGCCAGCAGTTTAGAGGCAGGGGTCTCACCCCTCCACTTT.

The chain has TRBV6-2 or TRBV6-3 and TRBJ2-1; 7 bases are shared with TRBD2. CDR1 and CDR2 (germline): MNHEY, SVGEGT. The junction had 17 bases not matched to a gene; V was cut back by 5 bases and J by 7 bases. The CDR3 has 17 amino acids. The CDR3: CASSLFGGRASWNEQFF. The DNA of the CDR3 is TGTGCCAGCAGTCTCTTCGGGGGGAGGGCCAGTTGGAATGAGCAGTTCTTC.

CDR3 nucleotide sequence: TGTGCCAGCAGTGAAAAGAAACCGGGAGGGAGCACAGATACGCAGTATTTT. As protein: CASSEKKPGGSTDTQYF. This sequence joins TRBV25-1 and TRBJ2-3; 8 nucleotides line up with TRBD2. This CDR3 is built from 17 residues. CDR1 MGHDK and CDR2 SYGVNS come from the germline V gene. With V trimmed by 2 bases and J by 0 bases, 7 bases remained unmatched.

The V gene is TRBV28, the J gene TRBJ1-4; D is uncertain. V lost 4 bases, J lost 6 bases, and 15 bases lay in between. This CDR3 region has 15 residues. Per the germline V gene, CDR1 is MDHEN and CDR2 is SYDVKM. As DNA, the CDR3 is TGTGCCAGCAGTTCCGGCGGCAGAGCAGATGAAAAACTGTTTTTT. Amino acid sequence: CASSSGGRADEKLFF.

The genes are TRBV7-3 and TRBJ2-1; 8 nucleotides agree with TRBD1. CDR3 length: 14 amino acids. Unmatched junction bases numbered 5, after V lost 4 bases and J lost 6 bases. Germline CDR1 and CDR2: SGHTA and FQGTGA. CDR3 in DNA: TGTGCCAGCAGCTCGGACAGGGAGCTCAATGAGCAGTTCTTC. This codes for CASSSDRELNEQFF.

This chain connects TRBV21-1 to TRBJ2-3; no check of the table's D call, TRBD2, against the DNA was made. TRBV21-1 is a pseudogene. The CDR3 runs to 20 residues. CDR3 in DNA: TGTGCCAGCAGCAAAGGCGGACTAGGGAATTTGTCGTCTAGCACAGATACGCAGTATTTT. Translated: CASSKGGLGNLSSSTDTQYF.

This clone was recorded only once. The V and J genes are TRBV4-1 and TRBJ2-7; D is ambiguous. CDR3 length: 21 residues. Germline V gene lookup returns CDR1 MGHRA and CDR2 YSYEKL. V was clipped by 1 base and J by 3 bases, with 31 bases between them. The CDR3 protein is CASSQVPSPFPFMIEVYEQYF. The DNA for the CDR3 is TGCGCCAGCAGCCAAGTCCCCTCTCCTTTTCCTTTTATGATTGAGGTCTACGAGCAGTACTTC.

The chain uses TRBV19 and TRBJ2-1; 10 bases line up with TRBD2. CDR3 length equals 18 residues. Per germline, CDR1 LNHDA and CDR2 SQIVND (reference sequence). Losses at the gene ends were 3 bases for V and 4 bases for J; bases not matched to a gene: 12. CDR3 DNA: TGTGCCAGTAGTATCCGCCATTCGAGCGGGGGGGCTTACAATGAGCAGTTCTTC. It is translated as CASSIRHSSGGAYNEQFF.

V gene TRBV10-2 combines with J gene TRBJ1-6, with unresolved D. V lost 6 bases to trimming and J lost 7 bases, with 16 bases between them. The CDR3 runs 15 residues. Germline V lookup: CDR1 WSHSY, CDR2 SAAADI. The CDR3 protein is CASRSTGDFNSPLHF. The CDR3 DNA reads TGCGCCAGCAGGAGTACCGGAGATTTCAATTCACCCCTCCACTTT.

There are a few counts of this clone. The chain carries TRBV19 and TRBJ2-1, with 8 bases lining up with TRBD2. CDR3 length: 16 residues. Germline lookup yields CDR1 LNHDA and CDR2 SQIVND (reference sequence). V lost 4 bases to trimming and J lost 0 bases; unmatched junction nucleotides: 5. The CDR3 DNA sequence: TGTGCCAGTAGTAACCCGACTAGCGCCTCCTACAATGAGCAGTTCTTC. It is translated as CASSNPTSASYNEQFF.

This rearrangement joins TRBV27 to TRBJ2-7, with D perhaps matching TRBD2 (5 bases). The V and J ends lost 1 base and 6 bases respectively, with 7 bases between them. Germline V gives CDR1 MNHEY, CDR2 SMNVEV (reference sequence). The CDR3 is 12 residues long. DNA for the CDR3: TGTGCCAGCAGTTTATGGGGAGCCGAGCAGTACTTC. Encoded protein: CASSLWGAEQYF.

This clone was seen a few times. This chain uses TRBV30 with TRBJ1-2, with TRBD1 identical over 9 bases. The junction had 8 bases not matched to a gene; V was cut back by 3 bases and J by 6 bases. The CDR3 extends over 14 amino acids. In germline, CDR1 is GTSNPN, CDR2 SVGIG (reference sequence). The CDR3 is CAWRLPGTGNGYTF. The CDR3 DNA reads TGTGCCTGGAGGTTACCCGGGACAGGGAATGGCTACACCTTC.

The genes are TRBV7-6 and TRBJ1-3; D unclear. V lost 5 bases and J lost 0, with 11 bases in between. Germline values: CDR1 SGHVS, CDR2 FNYEAQ. CDR3 length: 15 residues. The CDR3 sequence is CASSPPTYSGNTIYF. The CDR3 region has the DNA TGTGCCAGCAGCCCCCCGACATACTCTGGAAACACCATATATTTT. Filled out from reference TRBV7-6 and TRBJ1-3, the complete variable domain reads GAGVSQSPRYKVTKRGQDVALRCDPISGHVSLYWYRQALGQGPEFLTYFNYEAQQDKSGLPNDRFSAERPEGSISTLTIQRTEQRDSAMYRCASSPPTYSGNTIYFGEGSWLTVV.

The rearrangement joins TRBV7-8 to TRBJ2-6; D ambiguous. Germline V gene lookup returns CDR1 SGHVS and CDR2 FQNEAQ. CDR3 length: 17 residues. The germline V and J ends were trimmed by 5 bases and 1 base, with 15 bases remaining between them. The CDR3 DNA sequence: TGTGCCAGCAGCCAACAGACCCTATGGTCTGGGGCCAACGTCCTGACTTTC. It is translated as CASSQQTLWSGANVLTF.

Points on this clone: Other DNA sequences in the same sample also yield this CDR3. The chain has TRBV12-3 or TRBV12-4 and TRBJ2-3; no definite D call. V lost 3 bases and J 4 bases, leaving 5 bases between the germline ends. The CDR3 loop spans 12 amino acids. This CDR3 reads CASSFSSDTQYF. CDR3 nucleotide sequence: TGTGCCAGCAGTTTTTCATCAGATACGCAGTATTTT.

The CDR3 bases are TGTGCCAGTCATGGACAGCTTGAAGCTTTCTTT. Residues: CASHGQLEAFF. The V gene is TRBV19, the J gene TRBJ1-1; D might be TRBD1 (6 bases). CDR1 and CDR2 from the germline V gene are LNHDA and SQIVND (reference sequence). V was clipped by 8 bases and J by 7 bases, with 11 bases between them. This CDR3 has 11 amino acids.

This chain joins TRBV29-1 and TRBJ2-6; TRBD2 matches at 13 bases. The CDR3 consists of 19 residues. V was clipped by 0 bases and J by 2 bases; unmatched bases: 7. Per germline, CDR1 SQVTM and CDR2 ANQGSEA. The CDR3 DNA follows: TGCAGCGTTGAAGATCCCTCCGGGACTAGCGGGACTGGGGCCAACGTCCTGACTTTC. It codes for CSVEDPSGTSGTGANVLTF.

J is TRBJ2-2 and V is TRBV5-1; 8 bases align to TRBD2. Germline CDR1 reads SGHRS; CDR2 reads YFSETQ. The CDR3 loop spans 16 amino acids. J gave up 5 bases and V 0 bases, and 6 bases lay outside the gene matches. CDR3 sequence (DNA): TGCGCCAGCAGCTTGGCCAGCGGGAGACTTACCGGGGAGCTGTTTTTT. Protein sequence: CASSLASGRLTGELFF.

The chain combines TRBV28 with TRBJ2-3; 14 bases agree with TRBD2. Trimming removed 4 bases from V and 5 bases from J; junction bases left unmatched: 17. Per the germline V gene, CDR1 is MDHEN and CDR2 is SYDVKM. The CDR3 loop spans 20 amino acids. CDR3 sequence reads: CASSYFSSRLAGGPEDTQYF. The CDR3 bases are TGTGCCAGCAGTTATTTCAGCTCCCGACTAGCGGGAGGGCCGGAAGATACGCAGTATTTT.

This chain uses TRBV30 with TRBJ1-1, with D possibly matching TRBD1 (5 bases). This CDR3 has 12 amino acids. V was pared by 4 bases and J by 5 bases, with 11 bases between. Germline CDR1 and CDR2: GTSNPN and SVGIG (reference sequence). The CDR3 loop reads CAWTGARTEAFF. CDR3 bases: TGTGCCTGGACTGGGGCTAGGACTGAAGCTTTCTTT. Combining the CDR3 with reference TRBV30 and TRBJ1-1 gives the whole variable domain SQTIHQWPATLVQPVGSPLSLECTVEGTSNPNLYWYRQAAGRGLQLLFYSVGIGQISSEVPQNLSASRPQDRQFILSSKKLLLSDSGFYLCAWTGARTEAFFGQGTRLTVV.

This clone has only a few counts. The chain carries TRBV24-1 and TRBJ2-3; TRBD2 aligns across 10 bases. Looked up from germline, CDR1 is KGHDR and CDR2 is SFDVKD. The J segment lost 1 base and the V segment lost 9 bases, leaving 0 bases of the junction unmatched. This CDR3 contains 13 residues. DNA of the CDR3: TGTGCCACCGGACTAGCGGGCACAGATACGCAGTATTTT. It yields the protein CATGLAGTDTQYF.

J is TRBJ2-1 and V is TRBV5-1; perhaps TRBD2 as D (6 bases). Germline V gene lookup returns CDR1 SGHRS and CDR2 YFSETQ. The CDR3 runs to 15 residues. Trimming left V 0 bases short and J 1 base short, with 8 bases between. CDR3 nucleotide sequence: TGCGCCAGCAGCTTGGTGGGGGGTTCCTACAATGAGCAGTTCTTC. It is translated as CASSLVGGSYNEQFF.

The CDR3 protein is CASSERRASSGNTIYF. In nucleotides, the CDR3 is TGTGCCAGCAGTGAACGTCGTGCCAGCTCTGGAAACACCATATATTTT. The chain uses TRBV2 and TRBJ1-3; D is ambiguous. The V gene's germline CDR1 is SNHLY and CDR2 FYNNEI. The CDR3 is made up of 16 amino acids. Trimming removed 2 bases from V and 0 bases from J, with 11 bases in between.